This T cell receptor (beta chain) was recorded in a study of T cell repertoires in cytomegalovirus infection. TCRdb re-called the reads through MiXCR, storing one row per CDR3 protein. The data contain roughly 200,000 distinct CDR3 sequences, about 18% of them singletons. Trimming shortened V by 0 bases and J by 1 base, and 3 bases separated the two germline ends. Germline-derived CDR1 and CDR2 are MNHNY and SVGAGI (reference sequence). CDR3 size: 13 residues. This clonotype was seen a few times. The V gene is TRBV6-6, the J gene TRBJ1-1; no definite D call. The receptor's source is a human donor in good health (CMV status not recorded). Some clones in this sample may be carry-over from other donors' samples. The specimen sequenced was CD8+ T cells from PBMCs. The CDR3 nucleotides read TGTGCCAGCAGTTACTCTTGGAACACTGAAGCTTTCTTT. The encoded protein is CASSYSWNTEAFF.